This T cell receptor beta chain was captured by sequencing in a study of cytomegalovirus exposure and HLA in healthy donors. Data came from immunoSEQ multiplex PCR; TCRdb stores just in-frame clones and leaves some out. The top ten clones hold around 1.3% of a sample with about 57,000 clones, about 90% of them seen once. Germline V gene sequence: CDR1 SGHAT, CDR2 FQNNGV. The CDR3 is 17 residues long. The V end lost 5 bases, the J end lost 5 bases, and 21 bases lay between the germline ends. The receptor comes from a woman between 18 and 30 years old in good health and CMV-seronegative. Source material: PBMCs. This chain joins TRBV11-2 and TRBJ2-2; weak D call: TRBD2 (6 bases). In DNA, the CDR3 is TGTGCCAGCAGCCGAGACAGAGGGACTGAGGGGACCGGGGAGCTGTTTTTT. Amino acid sequence: CASSRDRGTEGTGELFF.